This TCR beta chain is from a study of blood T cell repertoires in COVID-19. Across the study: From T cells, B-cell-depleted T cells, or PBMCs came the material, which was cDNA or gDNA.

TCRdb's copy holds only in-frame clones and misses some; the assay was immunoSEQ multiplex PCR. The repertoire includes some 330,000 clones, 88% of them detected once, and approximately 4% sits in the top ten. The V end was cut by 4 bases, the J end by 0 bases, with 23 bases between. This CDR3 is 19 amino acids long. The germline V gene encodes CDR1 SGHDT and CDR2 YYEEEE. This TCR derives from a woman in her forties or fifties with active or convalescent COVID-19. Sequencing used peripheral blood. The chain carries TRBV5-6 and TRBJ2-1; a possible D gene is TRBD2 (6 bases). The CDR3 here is CASSLEPTGGLSSYNEQFF. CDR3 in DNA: TGTGCCAGCAGCCTTGAGCCCACCGGGGGTCTAAGCTCCTACAATGAGCAGTTCTTC.